This T cell receptor beta chain comes out of a study of early T cells in non-severe SARS-CoV-2 infection. Study information: Sequencing input comprised bulk RNA from unsorted whole blood; chain pairing was not available.

Study-level points and caveats: Matching results from VDJdb favored anti-spike CD8 responses, leaving private and CD4 specificities undetected.

In regard to this clonotype: The antigen remains undetermined.

Each single cDNA molecule received a unique molecular identifier. One entry per CDR3 protein, called by TCRdb with MiXCR from the 5' RACE reads. The sample holds fewer than 120,000 distinct CDR3 sequences, over 9.5% seen once. This specimen was whole blood, taken at baseline. The sequence came from an adult who was a healthcare worker with PCR-confirmed SARS-CoV-2 infection or an uninfected control (not recorded which).

CDR3 nucleotide sequence: TGTGCCAGCAGCTTAGGAGGGGGTGGCTACACCTTC. This encodes CASSLGGGGYTF. The chain combines TRBV11-2 with TRBJ1-2; maybe TRBD1 (6 bases). Germline CDR1 and CDR2: SGHAT and FQNNGV. Trimming left V 1 base short and J 7 bases short, with 7 bases between. This CDR3 comprises 12 residues.